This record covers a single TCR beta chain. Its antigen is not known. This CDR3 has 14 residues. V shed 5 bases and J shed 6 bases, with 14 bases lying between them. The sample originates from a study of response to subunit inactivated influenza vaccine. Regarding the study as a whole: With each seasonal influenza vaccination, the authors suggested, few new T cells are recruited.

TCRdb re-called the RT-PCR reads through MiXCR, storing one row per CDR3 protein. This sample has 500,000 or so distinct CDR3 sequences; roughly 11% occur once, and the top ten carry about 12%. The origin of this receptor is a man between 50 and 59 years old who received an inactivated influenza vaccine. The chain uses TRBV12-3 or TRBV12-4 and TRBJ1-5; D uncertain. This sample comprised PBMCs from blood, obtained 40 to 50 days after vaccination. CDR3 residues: CASSPGIGGQPQHF. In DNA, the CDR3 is TGTGCCAGCAGTCCCGGGATTGGAGGTCAGCCCCAGCATTTT.